The 25 T cell receptor beta chains in this list originate from one sample, sequenced in a study of graft-versus-host responses after intestinal transplantation (dated by TCRdb to the early 2020s). The time point tag for this specimen amounts to: cells obtained before transplantation from donor or recipient. Antigens for these TCRs are unknown. Library creation used the immunoSEQ multiplex PCR assay. The source is immuneACCESS, and TCRdb retained only in-frame sequences with V and J called. Part of the clones is not carried over; for the studies checked, unresolved V genes explain less than half of this, and the remainder is unexplained. This sample lists more than 60,000 clones; 90% were detected once. The ten largest clonotypes hold 1.3% of the sample. The sequenced sample was unstimulated CD8+ T cells sorted from spleen or lymph node cells, obtained before intestinal transplant. These TCRs come from a human donor who received an intestinal transplant.

The V and J genes are TRBV6-5 and TRBJ2-7, with no clear D. The CDR3 has 13 residues. The germline CDR1 and CDR2 sequences are MNHEY and SVGAGI. V lost 4 bases and J 6 bases, leaving 13 bases between the germline ends. The CDR3 spells CASSWPVPSEQYF. CDR3 in DNA: TGTGCCAGCAGTTGGCCCGTCCCCTCCGAGCAGTACTTC.

The chain couples TRBV10-3 to TRBJ1-2; 9 positions agree with TRBD1. Germline assignment: CDR1 ENHRY and CDR2 SYGVKD. The V and J ends lost 7 bases and 4 bases, in that order; junction bases with no gene match: 10. CDR3 length: 15 residues. The CDR3 DNA reads as TGTGCCATCACCGACGGGGGACAGGGAACCTATGGCTACACCTTC. Its protein product is CAITDGGQGTYGYTF.

The chain employs TRBV27 and TRBJ2-1; 7 positions agree with TRBD2. The CDR3 has 12 residues. J gave up 14 bases and V 6 bases, and 10 bases lay outside the gene matches. Germline-derived CDR1 and CDR2 are MNHEY and SMNVEV (reference sequence). CDR3 in amino acids: CASSHEGGGEFF. The CDR3 DNA is TGTGCCAGCAGCCACGAGGGTGGGGGGGAGTTCTTC.

The chain combines TRBV19 with TRBJ1-3; no clear D gene. The CDR3 spans 14 residues. CDR1 and CDR2 from the germline V gene are LNHDA and SQIVND (reference sequence). Trimming pared 3 bases from V and 0 bases from J, leaving 6 bases between. CDR3 sequence: CASSISGSGNTIYF. The CDR3 DNA sequence: TGTGCCAGTAGTATCTCCGGCTCTGGAAACACCATATATTTT.

This chain uses TRBV27 with TRBJ2-2; TRBD2 matches 10 bases. CDR3 length: 16 amino acids. CDR1 MNHEY and CDR2 SMNVEV come from the germline V gene (reference sequence). With 5 bases clipped from V and 4 bases from J, the junction kept 7 bases outside the gene matches. DNA for the CDR3: TGTGCCAGCAGTCCCTTAGCGGGGGGAGGCACCGGGGAGCTGTTTTTT. Protein: CASSPLAGGGTGELFF.

The chain carries TRBV19 and TRBJ1-1, with TRBD1 identical over 8 bases. Germline V gives CDR1 LNHDA, CDR2 SQIVND (reference sequence). The V gene end was trimmed by 5 bases and the J gene end by 4 bases; junction bases not matched to a gene: 6. The length of the CDR3 is 14 residues. The CDR3 protein is CASSSRGLTTEAFF. CDR3 nucleotide sequence: TGTGCCAGTAGTTCCAGGGGGCTTACCACTGAAGCTTTCTTT.

The rearrangement links TRBV6-5 to TRBJ1-5, with TRBD1 as a possible D gene (6 bases). CDR1 and CDR2 from the germline V gene are MNHEY and SVGAGI. Between the trimmed V and J ends, which lost 2 bases and 0 bases, there was a span of 8 bases. The CDR3 runs 15 residues. The CDR3 is CASSYATGSNQPQHF. For the CDR3, the DNA is TGTGCCAGCAGTTACGCGACAGGTAGCAATCAGCCCCAGCATTTT.

The chain recombines TRBV7-9 with TRBJ2-7; 7 nucleotides agree with TRBD2. The V gene's germline CDR1 is SEHNR and CDR2 FQNEAQ (reference sequence). Germline trimming cut 5 bases from V and 6 bases from J; bases unmatched to any gene: 4. The CDR3 runs 12 residues. This chain's CDR3 is CASSGLGVEQYF. The CDR3, as DNA: TGTGCCAGCAGCGGACTAGGAGTCGAGCAGTACTTC. Complete variable domain (other parts from reference TRBV7-9 and TRBJ2-7): DTGVSQNPRHKITKRGQNVTFRCDPISEHNRLYWYRQTLGQGPEFLTYFQNEAQLEKSRLLSDRFSAERPKGSFSTLEIQRTEQGDSAMYLCASSGLGVEQYFGPGTRLTVT.

V is TRBV10-2 and J is TRBJ1-2, with 7 positions matching TRBD1. V lost 5 bases to trimming and J lost 0 bases; unmatched junction nucleotides: 6. CDR1 is WSHSY, CDR2 SAAADI, per germline. The CDR3 is 15 amino acids. CDR3 residues: CASSLGTDPNYGYTF. DNA for the CDR3: TGCGCCAGCAGTCTAGGGACAGACCCTAACTATGGCTACACCTTC.

The CDR3 region is CASSDTNGEETQYF. DNA for the CDR3: TGTGCCAGCAGCGATACTAACGGGGAAGAGACCCAGTACTTC. This rearrangement joins TRBV13 to TRBJ2-5, with a tentative D call TRBD2 (5 bases). The germline gives CDR1 PRHDT, CDR2 FYEKMQ (reference sequence). V lost 5 bases and J 3 bases, leaving 13 bases between the germline ends. CDR3 length: 14 amino acids.

This chain connects TRBV2 to TRBJ2-1, with D possibly TRBD1 on 5 matching bases. CDR1 is SNHLY, CDR2 FYNNEI, per germline. CDR3 length: 10 amino acids. V shed 6 bases and J shed 9 bases, with 6 bases lying between them. Written as DNA, the CDR3 is TGTGCCAGCAGAGGGGCTGAGCAGTTCTTC. This sequence encodes CASRGAEQFF.

This chain uses TRBV2 with TRBJ1-2; no definite D call. Germline V CDR1 and CDR2: SNHLY, FYNNEI. With 6 bases removed from V and 12 bases from J, the gap between germline ends came to 11 bases. The CDR3 contains 10 residues. In DNA form, the CDR3 reads TGTGCCAGCAGGCTGGACTGGCACACCTTC. This gives the protein CASRLDWHTF.

Points on this clone: One junction end disagrees with the germline gene, perhaps due to a read error. V is TRBV27 and J is TRBJ2-7; D is perhaps TRBD1 (6 bases). This CDR3 comprises 13 residues. Germline CDR1 is MNHEY and CDR2 is SMNVEV (reference sequence). The CDR3 protein is CATGGTPSHEQYF. CDR3 sequence (DNA): TGTGCCACTGGGGGCACACCCTCCCACGAGCAGTACTTC.

The chain joins TRBV6-1 to TRBJ1-5; unclear D gene. V was cut by 6 bases and J by 0 bases, with 12 bases left in between. CDR1 MNHNS and CDR2 SASEGT come from the germline V gene. This CDR3 comprises 15 residues. The CDR3 loop reads CASREEVYSNQPQHF. The CDR3 DNA reads TGTGCCAGCAGGGAGGAGGTATATAGCAATCAGCCCCAGCATTTT.

V usage is TRBV13 and J usage is TRBJ1-6; tentative D call: TRBD1 (5 bases). With 0 bases removed from V and 10 bases from J, the gap between germline ends came to 19 bases. The CDR3 runs 17 residues. The V gene's germline CDR1 is PRHDT and CDR2 FYEKMQ (reference sequence). For the CDR3, the DNA is TGTGCCAGCAGCTTAGGAGTAAGGCAGGGTTTTGACTCACCCCTCCACTTT. Amino acid sequence: CASSLGVRQGFDSPLHF.

On this clone itself: At one end, the junction sequence differs from germline, possibly due to a read error. Distinct nucleotide sequences in the sample also encode this CDR3. The gene calls are TRBV6-4 and TRBJ1-1, with TRBD1 identical over 8 bases. Germline V gene data show CDR1 as MRHNA and CDR2 as SNTAGT. The CDR3 length is 14 residues. CDR3 protein: CASSATGDNTEAFF. The CDR3 DNA reads as TGTGCCAGCAGTGCGACAGGGGATAACACTGAAGCTTTCTTC.

The chain employs TRBV7-8 and TRBJ1-1; D ambiguous. The germline V gene encodes CDR1 SGHVS and CDR2 FQNEAQ. This CDR3 contains 13 residues. The V gene lost 0 bases and the J gene lost 6 bases, with 8 bases spanning the gap. CDR3 in amino acids: CASSLAESAEAFF. The CDR3 nucleotides read TGTGCCAGCAGCTTAGCGGAGTCGGCTGAAGCTTTCTTT.

The rearrangement uses TRBV27 and TRBJ1-1; D is uncertain. The V gene lost 7 bases and the J gene lost 4 bases, with 10 bases spanning the gap. The CDR3 loop spans 12 amino acids. Germline values: CDR1 MNHEY, CDR2 SMNVEV (reference sequence). As DNA, the CDR3 is TGTGCCAGCAAATTGCCGGGCACTGAAGCTTTCTTT. Protein product: CASKLPGTEAFF.

This rearrangement joins TRBV2 to TRBJ2-7; D is ambiguous. The V end lost 6 bases, the J end lost 0 bases, and 9 bases lay between the germline ends. This CDR3 region has 13 residues. The germline V gene has CDR1 SNHLY and CDR2 FYNNEI. The CDR3 region is CASRAAISYEQYF. The CDR3 nucleotides read TGTGCCAGCAGGGCAGCGATCTCCTACGAGCAGTACTTC.

The V gene is TRBV5-6, the J gene TRBJ2-1; TRBD1 agrees at 8 bases. Germline lookup yields CDR1 SGHDT and CDR2 YYEEEE. The CDR3 has 14 amino acids. With 4 bases clipped from V and 5 bases from J, the junction kept 5 bases outside the gene matches. CDR3 protein: CASSPGQVNNEQFF. For the CDR3, the DNA is TGTGCCAGCAGCCCGGGACAGGTCAACAATGAGCAGTTCTTC.

This sequence joins TRBV7-9 and TRBJ2-7; possibly TRBD2 for D (5 bases). V was trimmed by 2 bases and J by 2 bases, leaving 10 bases between them. The CDR3 sequence is 14 residues long. Per germline, CDR1 SEHNR and CDR2 FQNEAQ (reference sequence). DNA of the CDR3: TGTGCCAGCAGCTTACAGGAGGCCCCCTACGAGCAGTACTTC. It encodes CASSLQEAPYEQYF.

The gene calls are TRBV19 and TRBJ2-7; 7 bases match TRBD2. CDR1 and CDR2 from the germline V gene are LNHDA and SQIVND (reference sequence). The CDR3 consists of 15 residues. V gave up 6 bases and J gave up 3 bases; unmatched junction bases: 11. The CDR3 protein is CASRLNGGLDYEQYF. The CDR3 DNA sequence: TGTGCCAGTAGACTAAACGGGGGGTTGGACTACGAGCAGTACTTC.

This rearrangement joins TRBV29-1 to TRBJ1-2; a weak D match, TRBD1 (5 bases). There are 12 residues in the CDR3. Germline V gene data show CDR1 as SQVTM and CDR2 as ANQGSEA. V lost 5 bases to trimming and J lost 3 bases, with 10 bases between them. CDR3 coding DNA: TGCAGCGTTATCAGGGAGGACTATGGCTACACCTTC. Translated: CSVIREDYGYTF.

This clone occurred once. V is TRBV9 and J is TRBJ2-5, with D perhaps TRBD1 (6 bases). V lost 3 bases and J lost 5, with 17 bases in between. This CDR3 contains 15 residues. CDR1 and CDR2 from the germline V gene are SGDLS and YYNGEE. The CDR3 loop is CASSAIGGPGETQYF. Written as DNA, the CDR3 is TGTGCCAGCAGCGCCATAGGGGGACCCGGGGAGACCCAGTACTTC.

The chain carries TRBV9 and TRBJ2-7; 11 nucleotides align to TRBD2. Germline loops: CDR1 SGDLS, CDR2 YYNGEE. Losses at the gene ends were 5 bases for V and 4 bases for J; bases not matched to a gene: 5. The CDR3 runs to 14 residues. CDR3 in amino acids: CASSFGTSGYEQYF. CDR3 DNA: TGTGCCAGCAGTTTCGGGACTAGCGGATACGAGCAGTACTTC.